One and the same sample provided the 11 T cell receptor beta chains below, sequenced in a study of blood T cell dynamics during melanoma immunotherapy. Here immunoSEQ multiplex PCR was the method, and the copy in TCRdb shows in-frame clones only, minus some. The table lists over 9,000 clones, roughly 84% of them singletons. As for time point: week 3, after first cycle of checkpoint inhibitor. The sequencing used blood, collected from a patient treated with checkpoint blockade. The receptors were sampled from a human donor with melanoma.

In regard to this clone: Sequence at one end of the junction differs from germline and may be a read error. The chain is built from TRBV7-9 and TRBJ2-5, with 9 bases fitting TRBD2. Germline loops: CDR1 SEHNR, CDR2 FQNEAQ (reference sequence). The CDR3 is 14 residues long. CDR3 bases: TGTGCCAGCAGCTCCCAAAGTCTAGCGGGGCCCCTCCACTTC. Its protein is CASSSQSLAGPLHF. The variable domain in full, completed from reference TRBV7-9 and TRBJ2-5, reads DTGVSQNPRHKITKRGQNVTFRCDPISEHNRLYWYRQTLGQGPEFLTYFQNEAQLEKSRLLSDRFSAERPKGSFSTLEIQRTEQGDSAMYLCASSSQSLAGPLHFGPGTRLLVL.

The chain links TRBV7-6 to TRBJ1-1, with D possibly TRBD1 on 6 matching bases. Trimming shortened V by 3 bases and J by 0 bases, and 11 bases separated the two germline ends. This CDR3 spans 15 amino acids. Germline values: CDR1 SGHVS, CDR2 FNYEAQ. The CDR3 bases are TGTGCCAGCAGCTTTGCAGGGGCCCTGAACACTGAAGCTTTCTTT. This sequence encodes CASSFAGALNTEAFF.

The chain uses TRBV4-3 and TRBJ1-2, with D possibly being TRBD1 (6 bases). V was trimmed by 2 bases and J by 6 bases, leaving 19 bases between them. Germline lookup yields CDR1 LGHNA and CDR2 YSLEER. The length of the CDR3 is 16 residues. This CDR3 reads CASSQTWRRGWDGYTF. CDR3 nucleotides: TGCGCCAGCAGCCAAACATGGCGCAGGGGTTGGGATGGCTACACCTTC.

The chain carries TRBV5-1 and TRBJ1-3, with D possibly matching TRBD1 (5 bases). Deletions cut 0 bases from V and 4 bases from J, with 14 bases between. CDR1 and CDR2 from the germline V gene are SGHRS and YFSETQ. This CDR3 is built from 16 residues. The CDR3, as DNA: TGCGCCAGCAGCTTGGCCGGGACGGGGCGCGGAAACACCATATATTTT. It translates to CASSLAGTGRGNTIYF.

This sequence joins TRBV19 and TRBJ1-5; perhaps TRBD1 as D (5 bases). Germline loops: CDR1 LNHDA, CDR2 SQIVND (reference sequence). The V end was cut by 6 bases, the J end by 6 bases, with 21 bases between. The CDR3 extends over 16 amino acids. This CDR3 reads CASSSSLAITGQPQHF. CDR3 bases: TGTGCCAGTAGCTCCTCTCTCGCGATTACAGGTCAGCCCCAGCATTTT.

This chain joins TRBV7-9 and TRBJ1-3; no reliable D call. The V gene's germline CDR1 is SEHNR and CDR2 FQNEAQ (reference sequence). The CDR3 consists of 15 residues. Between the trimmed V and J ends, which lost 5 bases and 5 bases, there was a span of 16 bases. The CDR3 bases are TGTGCCAGCAGCCCTAGCGACCAAACTAGAAACACCATATATTTT. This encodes CASSPSDQTRNTIYF.

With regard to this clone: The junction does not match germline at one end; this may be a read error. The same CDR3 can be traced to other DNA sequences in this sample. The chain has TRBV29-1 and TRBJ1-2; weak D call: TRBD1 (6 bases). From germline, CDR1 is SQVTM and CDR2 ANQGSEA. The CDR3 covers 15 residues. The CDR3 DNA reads TGCAGCCCCCCGGAACGTGGGGGCTCTAACTATGGTTACACCTTC. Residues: CSPPERGGSNYGYTF.

The CDR3 spells CASSKGQGGRLAKNIQYF. In DNA form, the CDR3 reads TGTGCCAGCAGCAAGGGACAGGGGGGAAGACTAGCCAAAAACATTCAGTACTTC. The chain couples TRBV7-2 to TRBJ2-4; 11 bases line up with TRBD1. J was trimmed by 0 bases and V by 5 bases; bases with no gene match: 9. The CDR3 covers 18 residues. From germline, CDR1 is SGHTA and CDR2 FQGNSA.

The CDR3 nucleotides are TGTGCCAGCAGCGACGCCCGGGGGGATGGCTACACCTTC. Protein sequence: CASSDARGDGYTF. The chain carries TRBV7-9 and TRBJ1-2; perhaps TRBD1 as D (5 bases). Germline V gives CDR1 SEHNR, CDR2 FQNEAQ (reference sequence). V was cut by 5 bases and J by 6 bases, with 13 bases left in between. The CDR3 has 13 residues. The variable domain in full, with the rest retrieved from reference TRBV7-9 and TRBJ1-2, is DTGVSQNPRHKITKRGQNVTFRCDPISEHNRLYWYRQTLGQGPEFLTYFQNEAQLEKSRLLSDRFSAERPKGSFSTLEIQRTEQGDSAMYLCASSDARGDGYTFGSGTRLTVV.

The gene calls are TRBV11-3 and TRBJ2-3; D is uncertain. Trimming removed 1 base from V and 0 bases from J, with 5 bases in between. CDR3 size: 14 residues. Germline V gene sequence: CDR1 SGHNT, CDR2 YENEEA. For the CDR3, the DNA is TGTGCCAGCAGCTTAGTTACTAGCACAGATACGCAGTATTTT. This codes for CASSLVTSTDTQYF.

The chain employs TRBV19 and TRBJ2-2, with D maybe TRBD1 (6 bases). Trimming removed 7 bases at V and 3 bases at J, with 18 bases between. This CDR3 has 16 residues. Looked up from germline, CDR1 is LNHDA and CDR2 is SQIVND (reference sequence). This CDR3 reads CASISLRDTYTGELFF. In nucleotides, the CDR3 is TGTGCCAGTATCTCCCTCCGGGACACCTACACCGGGGAGCTGTTTTTT. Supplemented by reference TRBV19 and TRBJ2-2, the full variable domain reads DGGITQSPKYLFRKEGQNVTLSCEQNLNHDAMYWYRQDPGQGLRLIYYSQIVNDFQKGDIAEGYSVSREKKESFPLTVTSAQKNPTAFYLCASISLRDTYTGELFFGEGSRLTVL.